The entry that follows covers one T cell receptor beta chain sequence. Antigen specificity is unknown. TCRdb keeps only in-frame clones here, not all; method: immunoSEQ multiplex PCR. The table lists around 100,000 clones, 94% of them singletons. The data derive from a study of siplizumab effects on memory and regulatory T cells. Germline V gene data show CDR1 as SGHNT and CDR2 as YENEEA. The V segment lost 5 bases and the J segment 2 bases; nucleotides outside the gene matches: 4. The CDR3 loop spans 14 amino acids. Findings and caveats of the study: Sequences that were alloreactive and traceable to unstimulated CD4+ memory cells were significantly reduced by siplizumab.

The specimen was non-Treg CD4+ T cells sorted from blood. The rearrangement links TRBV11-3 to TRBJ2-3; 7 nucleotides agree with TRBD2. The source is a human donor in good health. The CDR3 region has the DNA TGTGCCAGCAGCCGCGGACTAGTCACAGATACGCAGTATTTT. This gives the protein CASSRGLVTDTQYF.